These T cell receptor beta chains were read from a single sample in a study of vaccination and CD4 T cells after COVID-19. TCRdb re-called the PCR reads through MiXCR, storing one row per CDR3 protein. The top ten hold about 0.94% of the sample, which has about 20,000 distinct CDR3 sequences, approximately 59% seen once. The material was CD4+ T cells from blood, obtained before SARS-CoV-2 vaccination. These receptors were taken from a human donor who had recovered from COVID-19. Both conserved end residues are part of each CDR3. A D gene is named only where the DNA matches it firmly. Expanded clones are given a class, and other clones once, few, many or no size at all.

>TRBJ2-7|-|few|TRBV28
TGTGCCAGCACCCTACTGGGAGGCAGGGGGGACGAGCAGTACTTC
CASTLLGGRGDEQYF
>TRBJ1-2|-|-|TRBV20-1
TGCAGTGCGTGGACGGGGTTCGGCGGCTACACCTTC
CSAWTGFGGYTF
>TRBJ1-5|-|few|TRBV2
TGTGCCAGCAGAGAGAGTCAGCCCCAGCATTTT
CASRESQPQHF
>TRBJ1-2|-|-|TRBV10-3
TGTGCCATCAGTGGACAGAACTATGGCTACACCTTC
CAISGQNYGYTF
>TRBJ2-7|-|few|TRBV7-2
TGTGCCAGCAGCTTATTCGGAGTAGGGGAGCAGTACTTC
CASSLFGVGEQYF
>TRBJ2-7|-|few|TRBV20-1
TGCAGTGCTAGTCGGGCCTACGAGCAGTACTTC
CSASRAYEQYF
>TRBJ2-7|-|-|TRBV28
TGTGCCAGCAGCACCACCCCACTCTACGAGCAGTACTTC
CASSTTPLYEQYF
>TRBJ1-1|-|-|TRBV12-3/TRBV12-4
TGTGCCAGCAGGGGGGGGCAGGGCTTTATGAACACTGAAGCTTTCTTT
CASRGGQGFMNTEAFF
>TRBJ2-7|TRBD2|-|TRBV19
TGTGCCAGTAGGAGTAGCGGGGGATCCTACGAGCAGTACTTC
CASRSSGGSYEQYF
>TRBJ2-7|TRBD1|-|TRBV28
TGTGCCAGCAGTTTGACAGGGGATTTTTTCGACGAGCAGTACTTC
CASSLTGDFFDEQYF
>TRBJ2-1|TRBD2|-|TRBV20-1
TGCAGTGCTTCCGTGACTAGCGGGAGCGATGAGCAGTTCTTC
CSASVTSGSDEQFF
>TRBJ2-7|-|-|TRBV19
TGTGCCAGTAGTATCCGAGACACCTACGAGCAGTACTTC
CASSIRDTYEQYF
>TRBJ2-1|TRBD2|-|TRBV6-2/TRBV6-3
TGTGCCAGCAGTTACCTCGTAAGACTAGCGGGAGGACTAGACAATGAGCAGTTCTTC
CASSYLVRLAGGLDNEQFF
>TRBJ2-2|TRBD1|-|TRBV20-1
TGCAGTGCTAACAGCCCGGGACAGGGAACCGGGGAGCTGTTTTTT
CSANSPGQGTGELFF
>TRBJ2-5|-|-|TRBV11-1
TGTGCCAGCAGCCGAGGAGAGACCCAGTACTTC
CASSRGETQYF
>TRBJ2-7|-|-|TRBV10-1
TGCGCCAGCAGTGGTCTGGGGTTGGCTTTCCCGTACGAGCAGTACTTC
CASSGLGLAFPYEQYF
>TRBJ2-5|-|once|TRBV20-1
TGCAGTGCCCCCACCACCAGGGTGGGGGTTCGAGAGACCCAGTACTTC
CSAPTTRVGVRETQYF
>TRBJ2-3|TRBD1|-|TRBV5-1
TGCGCCAGCAGCTTGGGAACAGGGGGTCGCGGCACAGATACGCAGTATTTT
CASSLGTGGRGTDTQYF
>TRBJ1-1|-|-|TRBV20-1
TGCAGTGCTAGGGCTGACGGGAACACTGAAGCTTTCTTT
CSARADGNTEAFF
>TRBJ2-5|TRBD2|few|TRBV7-6
TGTGCCAGCAGCTCTGGACTAGCGGGAGAGACCCAGTACTTC
CASSSGLAGETQYF
>TRBJ1-4|TRBD1|-|TRBV20-1
TGCAGTGCTAGAGTTGGTGCGAGGGGGCAAAAACTGTTTTTT
CSARVGARGQKLFF
>TRBJ1-6|-|-|TRBV20-1
TGCAGTGCCCCAGGAGTCGGGGGCAATTCACCCCTCCACTTT
CSAPGVGGNSPLHF
>TRBJ2-5|TRBD1|-|TRBV19
TGTGCCAGTAGTATTGACAGGGGTTGGGAGACCCAGTACTTC
CASSIDRGWETQYF
>TRBJ1-1|-|few|TRBV6-2/TRBV6-3
TGTGCCAGCAGGCCTGCTACAGGGCAGAAGAACACTGAAGCTTTCTTT
CASRPATGQKNTEAFF
>TRBJ2-7|TRBD1|-|TRBV6-5
TGTGCCAGCAGTTATAGGGTAAAGGGACAGGGCCCCTCCTACGAGCAGTACTTC
CASSYRVKGQGPSYEQYF
>TRBJ2-3|-|-|TRBV20-1
TGCAGTGCTAGAGCTCCGGCAGATACGCAGTATTTT
CSARAPADTQYF
>TRBJ1-2|-|-|TRBV2
TGTGCCAGCAGTCTCCTGAGTTGGATCACCTTC
CASSLLSWITF
>TRBJ1-2|-|-|TRBV7-9
TGTGCCAGCAGCAAACAGGATAACTATGGCTACACCTTC
CASSKQDNYGYTF
>TRBJ2-1|TRBD2|-|TRBV6-1
TGTGCCAGCAGTCAAACTTACCGGACTAGCGGGAGGCTGGAAGTCTACAATGAGCAGTTCTTC
CASSQTYRTSGRLEVYNEQFF
>TRBJ1-3|-|-|TRBV7-9
TGTGCCAGCAGCCCAGGGGCCGGAAACACCATATATTTT
CASSPGAGNTIYF
>TRBJ2-1|TRBD2|-|TRBV18
TGTGCCAGCTCATCCGGGACTAGCGGAAACAATGAGCAGTTCTTC
CASSSGTSGNNEQFF
>TRBJ1-2|-|-|TRBV6-5
TGTGCCAGCAGTTACTCGATTGAGGGGGACACTCTTGGCTACACCTTC
CASSYSIEGDTLGYTF
>TRBJ2-1|-|-|TRBV2
TGTGCCAGCAGTGTTGGAAGACTCAATGAGCAGTTCTTC
CASSVGRLNEQFF
>TRBJ2-3|-|-|TRBV28
TGTGCCAGCAGTAGCACCGGGACTTACACAGATACGCAGTATTTT
CASSSTGTYTDTQYF
>TRBJ2-5|-|once|TRBV7-8
TGTGCCAGCAGCTTAGCAGGGAGAGAGACCCAGTACTTC
CASSLAGRETQYF
>TRBJ1-2|-|-|TRBV6-1
TGTGCCAGCAGCAACGGACAACCAACTAACTATGGCTACACCTTC
CASSNGQPTNYGYTF